One and the same sample provided the 32 T cell receptor beta chains below, sequenced in a study of T cell changes during pregnancy in multiple sclerosis. Sequencing used immunoSEQ multiplex PCR; TCRdb keeps in-frame clones, though not all of them. The table records around 29,000 clones, around 89% of them present only once. The source was CD4+ T cells from peripheral blood mononuclear cells, collected in the first trimester of pregnancy. The receptor source for this set is a female donor in good health, enrolled as a control in a pregnancy study.

J is TRBJ1-1 and V is TRBV28; possibly TRBD1 for D (6 bases). Germline V gives CDR1 MDHEN, CDR2 SYDVKM. CDR3 size: 14 residues. Trimming took 6 bases from V and 2 from J, leaving 13 bases between them. The CDR3 here is CASRSGTLNTEAFF. The CDR3, as DNA: TGTGCCAGCAGGTCCGGGACACTTAACACTGAAGCTTTCTTT. Together with reference TRBV28 and TRBJ1-1, the CDR3 gives the full variable domain: DVKVTQSSRYLVKRTGEKVFLECVQDMDHENMFWYRQDPGLGLRLIYFSYDVKMKEKGDIPEGYSVSREKKERFSLILESASTNQTSMYLCASRSGTLNTEAFFGQGTRLTVV.

The chain recombines TRBV9 with TRBJ2-5; D uncertain. Germline V gene sequence: CDR1 SGDLS, CDR2 YYNGEE. Trimming stripped 0 bases from V and 5 bases from J, with 8 bases between. The length of the CDR3 is 13 residues. CDR3 amino acids: CASSVDIRETQYF. The CDR3 nucleotides read TGTGCCAGCAGCGTAGATATCCGGGAGACCCAGTACTTC.

The V call is TRBV7-6, the J call TRBJ2-1; D gene uncertain. CDR1 SGHVS and CDR2 FNYEAQ come from the germline V gene. The ends were cut back, 0 bases at V and 5 bases at J, with 11 bases in the middle. The CDR3 consists of 15 residues. The CDR3 is CASSLAPTSDNEQFF. CDR3 bases: TGTGCCAGCAGCTTAGCGCCGACTTCAGACAATGAGCAGTTCTTC.

This chain uses TRBV19 with TRBJ1-5, with a weak D call TRBD1 (5 bases). Germline CDR1 is LNHDA and CDR2 is SQIVND (reference sequence). Trimming took off 9 bases at V and 9 bases at J, with 15 bases between the two ends. The CDR3 totals 12 residues. The chain's CDR3 is CASTGIQGPQHF. In nucleotides, the CDR3 is TGTGCCAGCACAGGAATTCAAGGGCCCCAGCATTTT.

This clone was seen a handful of times. The CDR3 sequence is CASSSGGQSREQYF. The CDR3 DNA reads as TGCGCCAGCAGCTCAGGCGGACAGTCCCGGGAGCAGTACTTC. The chain is built from TRBV5-1 and TRBJ2-7, with D possibly being TRBD1 (6 bases). Germline-derived CDR1 and CDR2 are SGHRS and YFSETQ. V was shortened by 3 bases and J by 7 bases, with 17 bases between the two germline ends. The CDR3 totals 14 residues.

The chain combines TRBV18 with TRBJ1-2; 8 bases align to TRBD1. From germline, CDR1 is KGHSH and CDR2 LQKENI. This CDR3 has 16 amino acids. Trimming removed 3 bases from V and 6 bases from J; junction bases left unmatched: 12. The CDR3 loop is CASSPTSRGTGDGYTF. The CDR3 DNA reads as TGTGCCAGCTCACCTACAAGTAGAGGGACAGGCGATGGCTACACCTTC.

This sequence joins TRBV7-2 and TRBJ1-4; 8 positions match TRBD1. The length of the CDR3 is 17 residues. The germline V gene has CDR1 SGHTA and CDR2 FQGNSA. The trim removed 5 bases at V and 7 bases at J, leaving 15 bases unmatched. CDR3 region: CASSTHSTGTGLEKLFF. CDR3 nucleotides: TGTGCCAGCAGCACTCACTCCACCGGGACAGGACTTGAAAAACTGTTTTTT. Supplemented by reference TRBV7-2 and TRBJ1-4, the full variable domain reads GAGVSQSPSNKVTEKGKDVELRCDPISGHTALYWYRQSLGQGLEFLIYFQGNSAPDKSGLPSDRFSAERTGGSVSTLTIQRTQQEDSAVYLCASSTHSTGTGLEKLFFGSGTQLSVL.

A remark on this clone: A read error may explain this, as a much larger clone is one base away. The gene calls are TRBV28 and TRBJ2-3; 9 bases agree with TRBD2. CDR3 length: 15 amino acids. The V gene's germline CDR1 is MDHEN and CDR2 SYDVKM. J gave up 4 bases and V 2 bases, and 4 bases lay outside the gene matches. CDR3 sequence reads: CASSLAGGHADTQYF. CDR3 sequence (DNA): TGTGCCAGCAGTTTAGCGGGGGGGCACGCAGATACGCAGTATTTT.

The V gene is TRBV4-1, the J gene TRBJ2-1, with 9 bases lining up with TRBD2. The CDR3 runs to 17 residues. The V segment lost 4 bases and the J segment 6 bases; nucleotides outside the gene matches: 13. Per the germline V gene, CDR1 is MGHRA and CDR2 is YSYEKL. CDR3 region: CASSLRGGGRAINEQFF. CDR3 coding DNA: TGCGCCAGCAGCCTAAGGGGGGGCGGGAGGGCCATCAATGAGCAGTTCTTC.

The chain combines TRBV9 with TRBJ2-2, with D perhaps matching TRBD2 (6 bases). CDR3 length: 17 residues. CDR1 SGDLS and CDR2 YYNGEE come from the germline V gene. V lost 0 bases and J lost 3, with 15 bases in between. CDR3 protein: CASSVGVGGAHTGELFF. The DNA for the CDR3 is TGTGCCAGCAGCGTAGGGGTGGGGGGAGCGCACACCGGGGAGCTGTTTTTT.

This chain links TRBV9 with TRBJ2-3, with D perhaps matching TRBD2 (7 bases). V lost 3 bases and J 3 bases, leaving 17 bases between the germline ends. The germline V gene encodes CDR1 SGDLS and CDR2 YYNGEE. CDR3 size: 16 residues. In DNA form, the CDR3 reads TGTGCCAGCAGCGCCGTCTTAGGGGGGGGGACAGATACGCAGTATTTT. Translation: CASSAVLGGGTDTQYF.

This chain links TRBV9 with TRBJ2-7; 7 bases map to TRBD1. CDR3 length: 16 amino acids. Germline CDR1 is SGDLS and CDR2 is YYNGEE. J lost 5 bases, V lost 0 bases, and 11 bases had no gene match. CDR3 DNA sequence: TGTGCCAGCAGCGTAGCAGGGACAGCTTCCGTCCACGAGCAGTACTTC. Amino acid sequence: CASSVAGTASVHEQYF.

This chain joins TRBV7-3 and TRBJ1-1; 7 bases are shared with TRBD1. Germline V gene sequence: CDR1 SGHTA, CDR2 FQGTGA. Trimming removed 6 bases from V and 7 bases from J; junction bases left unmatched: 8. This CDR3 has 13 residues. The CDR3 is CASSAGTEVEAFF. Here the CDR3 DNA reads TGTGCCAGCAGTGCCGGGACAGAGGTTGAAGCTTTCTTT.

The gene calls are TRBV7-9 and TRBJ2-2, with 9 nucleotides matching TRBD2. J lost 4 bases, V lost 1 base, and 10 bases had no gene match. The CDR3 is 18 amino acids. Germline CDR1 reads SEHNR; CDR2 reads FQNEAQ (reference sequence). The CDR3 nucleotides read TGTGCCAGCAGCTTAGTACTCTTGCGGGGGGGCTCCACCGGGGAGCTGTTTTTT. As protein: CASSLVLLRGGSTGELFF.

The chain links TRBV28 to TRBJ1-2, with 9 bases fitting TRBD1. Germline V gene lookup returns CDR1 MDHEN and CDR2 SYDVKM. Trimming removed 3 bases from V and 6 bases from J; junction bases left unmatched: 8. CDR3 length equals 15 residues. CDR3 region: CASSFFGTGKDGYTF. The CDR3 DNA reads as TGTGCCAGCAGTTTTTTCGGGACAGGGAAAGATGGCTACACCTTC.

CDR3 amino acids: CASSGLTGSYEQYF. CDR3 DNA: TGTGCCAGCAGCGGACTCACAGGGTCCTACGAGCAGTACTTC. V usage is TRBV7-2 and J usage is TRBJ2-7; a possible D gene is TRBD1 (6 bases). The V end lost 5 bases, the J end lost 1 base, and 12 bases lay between the germline ends. The CDR3 runs 14 residues. Per germline, CDR1 SGHTA and CDR2 FQGNSA.

The chain is built from TRBV4-3 and TRBJ1-4; 8 bases map to TRBD1. Trimming at V came to 1 base and at J to 4 bases, leaving 5 bases not matched to a gene. CDR1 is LGHNA and CDR2 is YSLEER in the germline V gene. The CDR3 runs 16 residues. For the CDR3, the DNA is TGCGCCAGCAGCCAAGCGTCCGACAGGGGTAATGAAAAACTGTTTTTT. Encoded protein: CASSQASDRGNEKLFF.

This clone was counted once. The chain uses TRBV7-2 and TRBJ2-7, with D tentatively TRBD2 (7 bases). Germline V gene sequence: CDR1 SGHTA, CDR2 FQGNSA. Trimming left V 5 bases short and J 5 bases short, with 16 bases between. The CDR3 totals 14 residues. In DNA, the CDR3 is TGTGCCAGCAGCCAATGGGGCGGGGGCAACGAGCAGTACTTC. It specifies CASSQWGGGNEQYF. The whole variable domain, remainder taken from reference TRBV7-2 and TRBJ2-7, is GAGVSQSPSNKVTEKGKDVELRCDPISGHTALYWYRQSLGQGLEFLIYFQGNSAPDKSGLPSDRFSAERTGGSVSTLTIQRTQQEDSAVYLCASSQWGGGNEQYFGPGTRLTVT.

The chain is built from TRBV27 and TRBJ2-3; D perhaps matches TRBD2 (6 bases). Trimming removed 6 bases from V and 1 base from J, with 14 bases in between. This CDR3 is built from 15 residues. Germline assignment: CDR1 MNHEY and CDR2 SMNVEV (reference sequence). For the CDR3, the DNA is TGTGCCAGCAGGGCGACTAGTTGGGGCACAGATACGCAGTATTTT. Its translation is CASRATSWGTDTQYF.

This chain links TRBV5-1 with TRBJ1-1; TRBD1 matches at 11 bases. Germline values: CDR1 SGHRS, CDR2 YFSETQ. The V gene end was trimmed by 0 bases and the J gene end by 10 bases; junction bases not matched to a gene: 8. The CDR3 sequence is 15 residues long. Here the CDR3 reads CASSLARTGGVGAFF. The CDR3 DNA reads TGCGCCAGCAGCTTGGCGCGGACAGGGGGCGTGGGAGCTTTCTTT.

The chain is built from TRBV19 and TRBJ1-1; D is ambiguous. Trimming pared 3 bases from V and 0 bases from J, leaving 8 bases between. The CDR3 totals 14 residues. Germline CDR1 reads LNHDA; CDR2 reads SQIVND (reference sequence). In nucleotides, the CDR3 is TGTGCCAGTAGTATCGGCAGGCTGAACACTGAAGCTTTCTTT. This translates into CASSIGRLNTEAFF.

The rearrangement uses TRBV4-2 and TRBJ2-2; TRBD2 agrees at 8 bases. Germline V CDR1 and CDR2: LGHNA, YNFKEQ. The V segment lost 0 bases and the J segment 4 bases; nucleotides outside the gene matches: 7. This CDR3 contains 17 residues. The CDR3 DNA reads TGTGCCAGCAGCCAAGATCCCCCGGGAGGGGGCACCGGGGAGCTGTTTTTT. Protein sequence: CASSQDPPGGGTGELFF.

This rearrangement joins TRBV28 to TRBJ1-5; 7 bases line up with TRBD1. This CDR3 is built from 15 residues. The trim removed 5 bases at V and 2 bases at J, leaving 6 bases unmatched. Germline-derived CDR1 and CDR2 are MDHEN and SYDVKM. The CDR3 loop is CASSAQGLGNQPQHF. The DNA of the CDR3 is TGTGCCAGCAGTGCACAGGGGCTCGGCAATCAGCCCCAGCATTTT.

The chain carries TRBV11-1 and TRBJ1-1, with 7 bases matching TRBD1. Trimming at V came to 2 bases and at J to 12 bases, leaving 12 bases not matched to a gene. Germline V gives CDR1 SGHAT, CDR2 FQDESV (reference sequence). The CDR3 consists of 14 residues. CDR3: CASSLSRQGVATFF. The CDR3 DNA reads as TGTGCCAGCAGCTTAAGCAGACAGGGCGTCGCTACTTTCTTT.

This clone has a single count. This chain connects TRBV20-1 to TRBJ1-1; possibly TRBD1 for D (6 bases). This CDR3 region has 11 residues. Looked up from germline, CDR1 is DFQATT and CDR2 is SNEGSKA (reference sequence). V lost 5 bases and J 11 bases, leaving 15 bases between the germline ends. CDR3 coding DNA: TGCAGTGCTGACGGACAGCCTACCGCTTTCTTT. Protein sequence: CSADGQPTAFF.

The gene calls are TRBV18 and TRBJ1-2; 7 nucleotides line up with TRBD1. CDR3 length equals 14 residues. With 4 bases clipped from V and 3 bases from J, the junction kept 5 bases outside the gene matches. CDR1 and CDR2 (germline): KGHSH, LQKENI. The CDR3 DNA reads as TGTGCCAGCTCACAGGGGGCTAAGGACTATGGCTACACCTTC. Protein sequence: CASSQGAKDYGYTF. The whole variable domain, remainder taken from reference TRBV18 and TRBJ1-2, is NAGVMQNPRHLVRRRGQEARLRCSPMKGHSHVYWYRQLPEEGLKFMVYLQKENIIDESGMPKERFSAEFPKEGPSILRIQQVVRGDSAAYFCASSQGAKDYGYTFGSGTRLTVV.

V is TRBV5-6 and J is TRBJ2-5, with D tentatively TRBD2 (6 bases). Between the trimmed V and J ends, which lost 0 bases and 5 bases, there was a span of 14 bases. The CDR3 contains 15 residues. CDR1 and CDR2 (germline): SGHDT, YYEEEE. The CDR3: CASSLARAGTETQYF. The CDR3 nucleotides are TGTGCCAGCAGCTTGGCCCGGGCGGGGACGGAGACCCAGTACTTC.

The rearrangement uses TRBV21-1 and TRBJ2-7; whether TRBD1, the table's D call, matches the DNA was not checked. TRBV21-1 represents a pseudogene. This CDR3 is built from 14 residues. CDR3 sequence (DNA): TGTGCCAGCAGCAGACAGGGGGTGTCCTACGAGCAGTACTTC. Amino acids: CASSRQGVSYEQYF.

The chain recombines TRBV5-4 with TRBJ1-1; D is unresolved. Trimming cost V 0 bases and J 7 bases, with 13 bases left between them. Germline loops: CDR1 SGHNT, CDR2 YYREEE (reference sequence). This CDR3 region has 14 residues. The CDR3 loop is CASSLGGNQNEAFF. The CDR3 nucleotides are TGTGCCAGCAGCTTGGGAGGGAATCAGAATGAAGCTTTCTTT.

This clone showed up just once. The gene calls are TRBV18 and TRBJ2-1; TRBD1 matches 9 bases. With 6 bases clipped from V and 2 bases from J, the junction kept 5 bases outside the gene matches. This CDR3 is built from 15 residues. Germline V CDR1 and CDR2: KGHSH, LQKENI. The CDR3 region has the DNA TGTGCCAGCTCCGGGGGACAGGGAACCTACAATGAGCAGTTCTTC. It yields the protein CASSGGQGTYNEQFF.

In this sample, this clone turned up once. J is TRBJ2-7 and V is TRBV5-4, with 7 bases lining up with TRBD1. CDR1 and CDR2 (germline): SGHNT, YYREEE (reference sequence). Trimming took 4 bases from V and 0 from J; bases not matched to a gene: 7. This CDR3 comprises 15 residues. CDR3 sequence reads: CASSARDSFSYEQYF. Here the CDR3 DNA reads TGTGCCAGCAGCGCCCGGGACAGCTTCTCCTACGAGCAGTACTTC.

The chain combines TRBV7-9 with TRBJ1-1; TRBD1 agrees at 9 bases. Germline trimming cut 5 bases from V and 4 bases from J; bases unmatched to any gene: 5. The germline V gene has CDR1 SEHNR and CDR2 FQNEAQ (reference sequence). The CDR3 length is 14 residues. The CDR3 DNA follows: TGTGCCAGCAGCCTAGAGACAGGGGGCACTGAAGCTTTCTTT. This codes for CASSLETGGTEAFF.